The clone carrying this TCR beta chain was seen repeatedly, ten times or more. From around 530 ng of total RNA, TCR beta-specific cDNA was reverse-transcribed using a constant-region primer. Employing slightly modified ARM-PCR, three nested multiplex PCR rounds were run, and these gave rise to the TCR beta libraries. Investigators reported that the first two PCR rounds, at 10 to 11 cycles each, used TRBV1-TRBV30 forward primers with a C-beta reverse primer. TCRdb independently ran MiXCR on the multiplex PCR reads; one entry per CDR3 protein. The table has about 100,000 distinct CDR3 sequences, 55% to 80% seen once. The roughly 18-32 mg bulk tissue piece was not sorted before simultaneous RNA and DNA extraction. Each tumor specimen held more than 75% viable tumor cells. V lost 4 bases and J 8 bases, leaving 23 bases between the germline ends. Germline-derived CDR1 and CDR2 are MNHNY and SVGAGI (reference sequence). The length of the CDR3 is 17 residues.

The data derive from a study of tumor-infiltrating lymphocytes in primary liver carcinoma. The sequencing input was liver tumor tissue from sampling region 2. Subset of the sample: tumor region T2, inferior pole. This receptor was obtained from a woman in her sixties or seventies with primary liver carcinoma and hepatitis B virus infection. The chain couples TRBV6-6 to TRBJ1-4, with D tentatively TRBD1 (6 bases). DNA for the CDR3: TGTGCCAGCAGTTCCTCGCAGGGGCCGATCGTGGGCGAAAAACTGTTTTTT. Its protein is CASSSSQGPIVGEKLFF.